The subject of this entry is one T cell receptor beta chain. This record belongs to a study of OX40 agonist ivuxolimab in advanced cancers. Clones were read by immunoSEQ multiplex PCR, and TCRdb kept only the in-frame ones, dropping some. The sample consists of around 94,000 clones, about 90% of them appearing once. V dropped 8 bases and J dropped 5 bases, with 16 bases sitting between them. The germline CDR1 and CDR2 sequences are MNHNY and SVGAGI (reference sequence). The CDR3 extends over 14 amino acids. The specimen comprised CD4+ or CD8+ T cells sorted from blood, sampled in a trial of the OX40 agonist ivuxolimab. This chain joins TRBV6-6 and TRBJ2-1, with D possibly matching TRBD2 (6 bases). This TCR came from an adult with an advanced solid tumor such as melanoma, head and neck, liver or kidney cancer. CDR3: CASRTPGGNNEQFF. The CDR3 DNA follows: TGTGCCAGCCGAACCCCCGGGGGAAACAATGAGCAGTTCTTC.